This TCR beta chain came from a study of shared clonotypes between healthy human individuals. This CDR3 has 14 amino acids. V lost 7 bases to trimming and J lost 0 bases, with 13 bases between them. Germline V gene sequence: CDR1 LNHDA, CDR2 SQIVND (reference sequence). Naive CD8 cells comprised CD45RO-negative, CCR7-positively selected cells, excluding terminally differentiated effector memory CD45RA+ cells. There were no recent acute infections or vaccinations among the donors, who were healthy HIV-negative adults. Deep-level running was used for the assay. Using immunoSEQ multiplex PCR, the repertoire was profiled, and TCRdb retains in-frame clones only, with some absent. The data show about 2.2 million clones, approximately 94% seen once.

This sequence was found in a man aged 18 to 29 in good health. Some clones in this sample may be carry-over from other donors' samples. The sample comprised naive CD8+ T cells from PBMCs. The gene calls are TRBV19 and TRBJ2-7; D unresolved. In nucleotides, the CDR3 is TGTGCCAGTACCGATCTACACGGCTCCTACGAGCAGTACTTC. Translated, it gives CASTDLHGSYEQYF.